The entry that follows covers one T cell receptor (beta chain) sequence. The antigen is undetermined. This sample stems from a study of graft-versus-host responses after intestinal transplantation. V was trimmed by 5 bases and J by 5 bases, leaving 10 bases between them. The CDR3 has 13 residues. Germline V gene data show CDR1 as MNHEY and CDR2 as SMNVEV (reference sequence). Produced via immunoSEQ multiplex PCR; TCRdb's table is partial and in-frame only. This sample has about 120,000 clones; 90% to 95% occur once, and the top ten carry 0.095% to 0.15%. This specimen was unstimulated CD4+ T cells sorted from spleen or lymph node cells, taken before intestinal transplant. This TCR was recovered from a human donor who received an intestinal transplant. The chain joins TRBV27 to TRBJ1-5, with D hard to call. Written as DNA, the CDR3 is TGTGCCAGCAGTCCCAGCCCTCATCAGCCCCAGCATTTT. Translating gives CASSPSPHQPQHF.